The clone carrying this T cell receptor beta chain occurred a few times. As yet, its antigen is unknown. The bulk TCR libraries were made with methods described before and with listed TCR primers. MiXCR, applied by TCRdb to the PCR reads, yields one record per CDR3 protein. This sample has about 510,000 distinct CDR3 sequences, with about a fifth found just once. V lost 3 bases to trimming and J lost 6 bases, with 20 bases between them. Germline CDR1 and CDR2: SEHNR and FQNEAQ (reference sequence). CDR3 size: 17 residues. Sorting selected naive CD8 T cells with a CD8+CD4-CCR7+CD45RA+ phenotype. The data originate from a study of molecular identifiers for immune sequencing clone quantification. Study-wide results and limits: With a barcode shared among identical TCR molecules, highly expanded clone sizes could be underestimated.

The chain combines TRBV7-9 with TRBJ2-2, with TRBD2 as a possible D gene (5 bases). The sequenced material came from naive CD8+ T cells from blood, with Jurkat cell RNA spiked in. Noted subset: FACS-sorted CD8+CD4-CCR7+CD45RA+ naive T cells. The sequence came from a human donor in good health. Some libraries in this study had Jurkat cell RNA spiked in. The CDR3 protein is CASSFPWSHGGPGELFF. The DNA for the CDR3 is TGTGCCAGCAGCTTCCCCTGGAGCCACGGAGGTCCCGGGGAGCTGTTTTTT.